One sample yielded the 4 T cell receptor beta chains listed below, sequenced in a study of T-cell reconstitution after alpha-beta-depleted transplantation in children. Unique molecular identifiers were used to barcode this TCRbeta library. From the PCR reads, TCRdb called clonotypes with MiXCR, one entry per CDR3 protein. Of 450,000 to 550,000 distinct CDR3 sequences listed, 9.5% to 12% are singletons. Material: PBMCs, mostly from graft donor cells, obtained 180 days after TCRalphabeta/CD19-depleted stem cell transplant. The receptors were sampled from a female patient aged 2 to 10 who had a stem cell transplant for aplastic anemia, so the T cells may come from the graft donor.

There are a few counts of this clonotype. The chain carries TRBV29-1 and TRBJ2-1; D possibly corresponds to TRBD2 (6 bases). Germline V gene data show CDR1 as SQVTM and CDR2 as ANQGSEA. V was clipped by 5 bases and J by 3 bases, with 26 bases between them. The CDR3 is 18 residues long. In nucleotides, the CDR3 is TGCAGCGTTTCCGAGACAGCCTTAGCGGAGCTTTACTACAATGAGCAGTTCTTC. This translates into CSVSETALAELYYNEQFF.

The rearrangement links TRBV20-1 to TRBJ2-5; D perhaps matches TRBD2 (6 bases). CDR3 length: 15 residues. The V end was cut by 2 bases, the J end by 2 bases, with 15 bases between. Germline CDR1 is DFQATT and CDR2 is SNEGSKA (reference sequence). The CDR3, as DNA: TGCAGTGCTAGATCTTCTTTACTAGCTCAAGAGACCCAGTACTTC. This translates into CSARSSLLAQETQYF.

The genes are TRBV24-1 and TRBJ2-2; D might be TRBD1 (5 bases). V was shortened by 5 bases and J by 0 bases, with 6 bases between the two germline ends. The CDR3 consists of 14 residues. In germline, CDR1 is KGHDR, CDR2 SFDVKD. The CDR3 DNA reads TGTGCCACCAGTGTACAGGCGAACACCGGGGAGCTGTTTTTT. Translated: CATSVQANTGELFF.

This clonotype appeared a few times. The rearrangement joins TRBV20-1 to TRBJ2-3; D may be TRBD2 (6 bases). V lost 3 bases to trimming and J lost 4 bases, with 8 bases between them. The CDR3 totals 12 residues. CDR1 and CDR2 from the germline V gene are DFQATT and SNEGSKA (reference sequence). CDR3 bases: TGCAGTGCTAGGGCGGGGTCAGATACGCAGTATTTT. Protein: CSARAGSDTQYF.